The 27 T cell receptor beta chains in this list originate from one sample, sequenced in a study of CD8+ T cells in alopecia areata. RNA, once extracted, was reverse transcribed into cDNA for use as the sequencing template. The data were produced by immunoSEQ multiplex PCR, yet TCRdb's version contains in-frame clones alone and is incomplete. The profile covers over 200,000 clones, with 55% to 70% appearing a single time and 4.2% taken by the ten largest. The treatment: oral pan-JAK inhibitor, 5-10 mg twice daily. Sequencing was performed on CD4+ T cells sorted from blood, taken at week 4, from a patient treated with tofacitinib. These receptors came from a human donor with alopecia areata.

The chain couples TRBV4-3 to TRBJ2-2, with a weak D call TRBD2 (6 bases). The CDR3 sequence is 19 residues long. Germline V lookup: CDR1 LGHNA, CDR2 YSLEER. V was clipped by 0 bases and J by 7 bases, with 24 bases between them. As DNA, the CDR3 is TGCGCCAGCAGCCAAGATGTCCGGGAGACAGTGGCTGGCGGCGGGGAGCTGTTTTTT. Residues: CASSQDVRETVAGGGELFF.

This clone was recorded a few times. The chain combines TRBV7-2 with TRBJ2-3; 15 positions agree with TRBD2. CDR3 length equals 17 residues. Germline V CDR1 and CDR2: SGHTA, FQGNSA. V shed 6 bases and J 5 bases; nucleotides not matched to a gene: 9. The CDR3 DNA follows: TGTGCCAGCAGTTGGACTAGCGGGGGGGCCGTGGTAGATACGCAGTATTTT. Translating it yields CASSWTSGGAVVDTQYF.

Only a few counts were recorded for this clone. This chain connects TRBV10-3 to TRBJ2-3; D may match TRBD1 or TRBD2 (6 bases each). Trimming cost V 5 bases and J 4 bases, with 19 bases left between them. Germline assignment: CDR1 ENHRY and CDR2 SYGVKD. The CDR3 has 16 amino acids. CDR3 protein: CAISLQGSGGADTQYF. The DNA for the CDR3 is TGTGCCATCAGTCTACAGGGCTCGGGCGGGGCAGATACGCAGTATTTT.

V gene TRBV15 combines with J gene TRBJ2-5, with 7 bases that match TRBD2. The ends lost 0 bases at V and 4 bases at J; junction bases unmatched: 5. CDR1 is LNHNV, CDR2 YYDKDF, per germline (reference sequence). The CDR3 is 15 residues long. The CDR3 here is CATSREAGLGETQYF. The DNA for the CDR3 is TGTGCCACCAGCAGAGAAGCGGGGCTCGGAGAGACCCAGTACTTC.

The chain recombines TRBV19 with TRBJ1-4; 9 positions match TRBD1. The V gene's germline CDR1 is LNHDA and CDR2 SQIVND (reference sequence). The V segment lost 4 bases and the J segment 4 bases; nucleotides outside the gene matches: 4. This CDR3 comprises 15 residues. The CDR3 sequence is CASSTTGQGNEKLFF. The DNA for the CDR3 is TGTGCCAGTAGTACGACGGGACAGGGTAATGAAAAACTGTTTTTT. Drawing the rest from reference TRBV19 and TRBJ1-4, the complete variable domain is DGGITQSPKYLFRKEGQNVTLSCEQNLNHDAMYWYRQDPGQGLRLIYYSQIVNDFQKGDIAEGYSVSREKKESFPLTVTSAQKNPTAFYLCASSTTGQGNEKLFFGSGTQLSVL.

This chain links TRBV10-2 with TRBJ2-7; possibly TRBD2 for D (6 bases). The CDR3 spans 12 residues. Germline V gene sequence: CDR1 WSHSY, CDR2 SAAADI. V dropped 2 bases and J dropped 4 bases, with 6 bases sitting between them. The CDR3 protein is CASSEGGYEQYF. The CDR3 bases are TGCGCCAGCAGTGAGGGGGGGTACGAGCAGTACTTC.

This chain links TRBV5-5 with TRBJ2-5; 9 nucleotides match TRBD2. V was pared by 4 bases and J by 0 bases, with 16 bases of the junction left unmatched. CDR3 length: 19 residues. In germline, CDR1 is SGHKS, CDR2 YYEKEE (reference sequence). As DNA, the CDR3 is TGTGCCAGCAGCACCATCTGGCGGGGGGGGAAGCTGTACCAAGAGACCCAGTACTTC. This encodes CASSTIWRGGKLYQETQYF.

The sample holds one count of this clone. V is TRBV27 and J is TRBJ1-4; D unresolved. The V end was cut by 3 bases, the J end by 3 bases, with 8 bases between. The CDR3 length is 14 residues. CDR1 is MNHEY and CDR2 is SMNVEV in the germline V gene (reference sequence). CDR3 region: CASSLGGANEKLFF. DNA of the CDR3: TGTGCCAGCAGTTTGGGTGGCGCTAATGAAAAACTGTTTTTT. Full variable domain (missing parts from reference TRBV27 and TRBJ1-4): EAQVTQNPRYLITVTGKKLTVTCSQNMNHEYMSWYRQDPGLGLRQIYYSMNVEVTDKGDVPEGYKVSRKEKRNFPLILESPSPNQTSLYFCASSLGGANEKLFFGSGTQLSVL.

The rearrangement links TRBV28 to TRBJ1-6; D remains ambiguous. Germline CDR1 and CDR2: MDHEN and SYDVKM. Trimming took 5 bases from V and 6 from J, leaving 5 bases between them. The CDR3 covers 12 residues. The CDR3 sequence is CASSAINSPLHF. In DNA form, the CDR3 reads TGTGCCAGCAGTGCGATTAATTCACCCCTCCACTTT.

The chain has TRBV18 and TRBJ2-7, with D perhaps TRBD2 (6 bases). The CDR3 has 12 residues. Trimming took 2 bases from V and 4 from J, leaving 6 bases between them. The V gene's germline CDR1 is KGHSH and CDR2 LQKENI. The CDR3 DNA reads TGTGCCAGCTCACCAGCGGGGTACGAGCAGTACTTC. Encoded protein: CASSPAGYEQYF.

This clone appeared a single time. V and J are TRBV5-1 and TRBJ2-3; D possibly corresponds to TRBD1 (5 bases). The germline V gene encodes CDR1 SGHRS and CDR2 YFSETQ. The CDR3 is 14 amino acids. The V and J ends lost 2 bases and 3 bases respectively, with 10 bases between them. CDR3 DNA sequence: TGCGCCAGCAGCTTAAGGGGCGCGACAGATACGCAGTATTTT. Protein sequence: CASSLRGATDTQYF. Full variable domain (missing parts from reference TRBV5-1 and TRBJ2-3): KAGVTQTPRYLIKTRGQQVTLSCSPISGHRSVSWYQQTPGQGLQFLFEYFSETQRNKGNFPGRFSGRQFSNSRSEMNVSTLELGDSALYLCASSLRGATDTQYFGPGTRLTVL.

For the CDR3, the DNA is TGTGCCAGCAGTTCGTTCCCGGGGACAGGGGGTTCCACTGGGGCCAACGTCCTGACTTTC. Translated: CASSSFPGTGGSTGANVLTF. The J gene is TRBJ2-6, the V gene TRBV28; TRBD1 agrees at 11 bases. The CDR3 runs to 20 residues. Germline V gene sequence: CDR1 MDHEN, CDR2 SYDVKM. Trimming at V came to 4 bases and at J to 2 bases, leaving 13 bases not matched to a gene.

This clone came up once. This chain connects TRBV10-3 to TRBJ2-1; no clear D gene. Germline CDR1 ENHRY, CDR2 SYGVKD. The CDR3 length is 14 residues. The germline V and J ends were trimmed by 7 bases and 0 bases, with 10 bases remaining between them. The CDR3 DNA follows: TGTGCCATCACCCCGGCCAGCTCCTACAATGAGCAGTTCTTC. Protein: CAITPASSYNEQFF.

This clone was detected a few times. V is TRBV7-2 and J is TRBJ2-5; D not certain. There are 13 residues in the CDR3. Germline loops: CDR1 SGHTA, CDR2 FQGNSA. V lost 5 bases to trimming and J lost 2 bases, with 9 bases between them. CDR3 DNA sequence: TGTGCCAGCAGCCCCCGCCGGCAAGAGACCCAGTACTTC. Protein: CASSPRRQETQYF.

CDR3 region: CASSRRQGAGTSNQPQHF. CDR3 bases: TGTGCCAGTAGTAGACGACAGGGGGCGGGAACAAGCAATCAGCCCCAGCATTTT. V usage is TRBV19 and J usage is TRBJ1-5; 10 nucleotides line up with TRBD1. From germline, CDR1 is LNHDA and CDR2 SQIVND (reference sequence). The CDR3 contains 18 residues. J gave up 1 base and V 4 bases, and 10 bases lay outside the gene matches.

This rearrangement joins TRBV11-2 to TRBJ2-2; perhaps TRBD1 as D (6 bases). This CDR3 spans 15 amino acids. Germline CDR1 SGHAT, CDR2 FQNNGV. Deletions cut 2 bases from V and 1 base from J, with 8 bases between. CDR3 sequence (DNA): TGTGCCAGCAGCTTATGGACAGAGAACACCGGGGAGCTGTTTTTT. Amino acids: CASSLWTENTGELFF.

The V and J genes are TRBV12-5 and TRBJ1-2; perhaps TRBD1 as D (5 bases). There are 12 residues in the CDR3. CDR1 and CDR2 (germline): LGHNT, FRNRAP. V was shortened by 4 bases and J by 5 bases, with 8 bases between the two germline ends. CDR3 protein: CASGSRTYGYTF. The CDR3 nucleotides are TGTGCTAGTGGTTCCCGGACATATGGCTACACCTTC.

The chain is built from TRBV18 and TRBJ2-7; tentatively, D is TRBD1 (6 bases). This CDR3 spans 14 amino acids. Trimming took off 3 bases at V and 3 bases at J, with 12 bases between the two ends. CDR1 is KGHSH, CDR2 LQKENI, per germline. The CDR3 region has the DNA TGTGCCAGCTCACCGGGGGCAGGGGACTACGAGCAGTACTTC. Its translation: CASSPGAGDYEQYF.

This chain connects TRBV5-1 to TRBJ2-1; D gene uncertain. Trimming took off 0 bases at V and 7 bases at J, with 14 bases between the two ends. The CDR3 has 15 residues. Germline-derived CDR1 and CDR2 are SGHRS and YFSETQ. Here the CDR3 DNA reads TGCGCCAGCAGCTTGGGACGGAGTGACGCGAATGAGCAGTTCTTC. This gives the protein CASSLGRSDANEQFF.

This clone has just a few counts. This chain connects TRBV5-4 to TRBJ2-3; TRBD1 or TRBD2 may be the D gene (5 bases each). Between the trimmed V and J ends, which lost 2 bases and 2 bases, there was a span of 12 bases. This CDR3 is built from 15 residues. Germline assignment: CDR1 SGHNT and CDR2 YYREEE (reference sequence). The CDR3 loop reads CASSLSQGPTDTQYF. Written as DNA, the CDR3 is TGTGCCAGCAGCTTAAGTCAGGGACCCACAGATACGCAGTATTTT.

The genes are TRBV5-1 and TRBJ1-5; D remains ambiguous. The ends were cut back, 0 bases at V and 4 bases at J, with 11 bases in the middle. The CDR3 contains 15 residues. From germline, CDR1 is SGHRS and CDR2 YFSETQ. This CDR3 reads CASSLDSFPNQPQHF. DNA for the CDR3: TGCGCCAGCAGCTTGGACAGTTTTCCAAATCAGCCCCAGCATTTT.

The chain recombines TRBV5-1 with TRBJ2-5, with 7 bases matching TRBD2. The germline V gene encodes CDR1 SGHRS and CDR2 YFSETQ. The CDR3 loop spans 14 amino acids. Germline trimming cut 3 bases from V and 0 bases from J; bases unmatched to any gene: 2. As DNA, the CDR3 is TGCGCCAGCAGCTCGGCGGGGGACCAAGAGACCCAGTACTTC. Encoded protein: CASSSAGDQETQYF. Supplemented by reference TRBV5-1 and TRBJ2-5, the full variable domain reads KAGVTQTPRYLIKTRGQQVTLSCSPISGHRSVSWYQQTPGQGLQFLFEYFSETQRNKGNFPGRFSGRQFSNSRSEMNVSTLELGDSALYLCASSSAGDQETQYFGPGTRLLVL.

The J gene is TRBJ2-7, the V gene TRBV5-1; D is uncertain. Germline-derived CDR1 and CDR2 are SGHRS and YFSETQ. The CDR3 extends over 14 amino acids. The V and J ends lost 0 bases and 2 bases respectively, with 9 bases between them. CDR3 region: CASSLEGRAYEQYF. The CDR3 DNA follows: TGCGCCAGCAGCTTGGAGGGTCGGGCCTACGAGCAGTACTTC. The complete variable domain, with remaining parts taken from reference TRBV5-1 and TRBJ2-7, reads KAGVTQTPRYLIKTRGQQVTLSCSPISGHRSVSWYQQTPGQGLQFLFEYFSETQRNKGNFPGRFSGRQFSNSRSEMNVSTLELGDSALYLCASSLEGRAYEQYFGPGTRLTVT.

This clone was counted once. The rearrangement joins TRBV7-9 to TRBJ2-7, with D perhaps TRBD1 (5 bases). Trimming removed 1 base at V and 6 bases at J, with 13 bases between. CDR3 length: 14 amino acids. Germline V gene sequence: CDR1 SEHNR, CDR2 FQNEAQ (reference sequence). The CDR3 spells CASSLEVQAIEQYF. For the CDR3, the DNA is TGTGCCAGCAGCTTAGAGGTACAGGCGATCGAGCAGTACTTC.

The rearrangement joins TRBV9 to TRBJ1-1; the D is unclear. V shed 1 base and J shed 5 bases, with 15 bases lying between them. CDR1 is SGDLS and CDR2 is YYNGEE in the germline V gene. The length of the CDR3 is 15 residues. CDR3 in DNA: TGTGCCAGCAGCGTACTCCCCCAATGGAATACTGAAGCTTTCTTT. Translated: CASSVLPQWNTEAFF.

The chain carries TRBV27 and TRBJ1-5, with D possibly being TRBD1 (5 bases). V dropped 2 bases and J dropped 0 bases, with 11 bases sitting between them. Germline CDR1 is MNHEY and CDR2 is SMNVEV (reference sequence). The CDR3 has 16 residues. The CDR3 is CASSLADTYSNQPQHF. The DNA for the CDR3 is TGTGCCAGCAGTTTAGCGGACACCTATAGCAATCAGCCCCAGCATTTT.

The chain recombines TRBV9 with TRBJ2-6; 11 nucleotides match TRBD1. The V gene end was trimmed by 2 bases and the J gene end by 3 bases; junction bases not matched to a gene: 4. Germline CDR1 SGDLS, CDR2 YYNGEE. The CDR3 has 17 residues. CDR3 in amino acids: CASSVGQGADGANVLTF. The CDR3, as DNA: TGTGCCAGCAGCGTCGGACAGGGGGCTGATGGGGCCAACGTCCTGACTTTC.